These 28 T cell receptor beta chains were sequenced from one sample in a study of blood T cell repertoires in COVID-19. Assay: immunoSEQ multiplex PCR; the TCRdb copy retains only in-frame clones and omits some. The repertoire holds over 40,000 clones, with 65% to 90% as singletons. The sequencing sample was made of peripheral blood. The receptors shown here come from a woman of 80 years or more with acute or convalescent COVID-19.

The chain carries TRBV7-9 and TRBJ2-1, with 7 bases identical to TRBD2. Germline V CDR1 and CDR2: SEHNR, FQNEAQ (reference sequence). After removal of 5 bases from V and 3 bases from J, the junction contained 7 bases not matched to a gene. The CDR3 length is 15 residues. The CDR3 nucleotides are TGTGCCAGCAGCCCCCGGGGGGTTTTCTACAATGAGCAGTTCTTC. Translating it yields CASSPRGVFYNEQFF.

The V call is TRBV3-1 (or the pseudogene TRBV3-2), the J call TRBJ2-5, with D tentatively TRBD2 (5 bases). Germline lookup yields CDR1 LGHDT and CDR2 YNNKEL (reference sequence). The CDR3 sequence is 14 residues long. With 0 bases removed from V and 5 bases from J, the gap between germline ends came to 10 bases. CDR3 in amino acids: CASSQESGWETQYF. Here the CDR3 DNA reads TGTGCCAGCAGCCAAGAGTCGGGGTGGGAGACCCAGTACTTC.

This chain uses TRBV19 with TRBJ1-5; 7 bases line up with TRBD1. Unmatched junction bases numbered 6, after V lost 3 bases and J lost 7 bases. Germline CDR1 reads LNHDA; CDR2 reads SQIVND (reference sequence). The CDR3 runs 14 residues. The CDR3 bases are TGTGCCAGTAGTATTCACAGGGGAATGCAGCCCCAGCATTTT. Its translation: CASSIHRGMQPQHF. The full variable domain, rest sourced from reference TRBV19 and TRBJ1-5, is DGGITQSPKYLFRKEGQNVTLSCEQNLNHDAMYWYRQDPGQGLRLIYYSQIVNDFQKGDIAEGYSVSREKKESFPLTVTSAQKNPTAFYLCASSIHRGMQPQHFGDGTRLSIL.

The chain joins TRBV4-2 to TRBJ1-5; perhaps TRBD1 as D (5 bases). V lost 0 bases and J 2 bases, leaving 8 bases between the germline ends. The CDR3 runs 15 residues. The V gene's germline CDR1 is LGHNA and CDR2 YNFKEQ. The CDR3 DNA reads TGTGCCAGCAGCCAAGAGGGGGGAGGCAATCAGCCCCAGCATTTT. Translation: CASSQEGGGNQPQHF.

The V call is TRBV6-1, the J call TRBJ1-3; D might be TRBD1 (5 bases). V was clipped by 3 bases and J by 4 bases, with 19 bases between them. This CDR3 spans 17 amino acids. The germline V gene encodes CDR1 MNHNS and CDR2 SASEGT. CDR3 residues: CASSERQGRFSGNTIYF. CDR3 nucleotide sequence: TGTGCCAGCAGTGAGCGGCAGGGAAGGTTCTCCGGAAACACCATATATTTT.

In this sample, this clone turned up once. The chain combines TRBV30 with TRBJ1-1; D is perhaps TRBD1 (5 bases). V dropped 0 bases and J dropped 7 bases, with 9 bases sitting between them. Germline V lookup: CDR1 GTSNPN, CDR2 SVGIG (reference sequence). This CDR3 region has 12 residues. CDR3 bases: TGTGCCTGGAGTGTACAGGCTGATGAAGCTTTCTTT. This sequence encodes CAWSVQADEAFF. Based on the CDR3 plus reference TRBV30 and TRBJ1-1, the full variable domain is SQTIHQWPATLVQPVGSPLSLECTVEGTSNPNLYWYRQAAGRGLQLLFYSVGIGQISSEVPQNLSASRPQDRQFILSSKKLLLSDSGFYLCAWSVQADEAFFGQGTRLTVV.

The chain uses TRBV18 and TRBJ1-5; D remains unclear. The V end lost 1 base, the J end lost 2 bases, and 9 bases lay between the germline ends. The CDR3 consists of 15 residues. From germline, CDR1 is KGHSH and CDR2 LQKENI. The CDR3 loop reads CASSPRREGNQPQHF. The DNA of the CDR3 is TGTGCCAGCTCACCACGAAGGGAGGGCAATCAGCCCCAGCATTTT.

This clone was counted a single time. V gene TRBV7-8 combines with J gene TRBJ2-1, with D possibly being TRBD2 (6 bases). Germline values: CDR1 SGHVS, CDR2 FQNEAQ. The CDR3 totals 15 residues. V was clipped by 5 bases and J by 6 bases, with 17 bases between them. CDR3 loop: CASSRERAGRNEQFF. DNA for the CDR3: TGTGCCAGCAGCAGGGAGCGGGCAGGCCGCAATGAGCAGTTCTTC.

The chain couples TRBV2 to TRBJ1-5; TRBD1 agrees at 9 bases. This CDR3 is 17 amino acids long. The germline gives CDR1 SNHLY, CDR2 FYNNEI. J was trimmed by 0 bases and V by 6 bases; bases with no gene match: 9. CDR3 coding DNA: TGTGCCAGCAGAGGGTGGACAGGGGAGTATAGCAATCAGCCCCAGCATTTT. Encoded protein: CASRGWTGEYSNQPQHF.

V gene TRBV5-1 combines with J gene TRBJ1-2, with D unclear. This CDR3 has 14 residues. Germline V CDR1 and CDR2: SGHRS, YFSETQ. The V end lost 2 bases, the J end lost 3 bases, and 11 bases lay between the germline ends. CDR3 nucleotide sequence: TGCGCCAGCAGCTTAGGAGGAAACGACTATGGCTACACCTTC. It translates to CASSLGGNDYGYTF.

The J gene is TRBJ2-1, the V gene TRBV11-3, with 9 bases that match TRBD2. This CDR3 region has 15 residues. Trimming cost V 1 base and J 10 bases; bases outside gene matches: 8. Germline-derived CDR1 and CDR2 are SGHNT and YENEEA. The CDR3 region has the DNA TGTGCCAGCAGCTTAGGGTTGCGGGGGGGTAGAGAGCAGTTCTTC. Translating it yields CASSLGLRGGREQFF.

The chain couples TRBV5-4 to TRBJ1-6; D is undetermined. Trimming shortened V by 2 bases and J by 6 bases, and 3 bases separated the two germline ends. Germline V gene sequence: CDR1 SGHNT, CDR2 YYREEE (reference sequence). The CDR3 is made up of 12 amino acids. The CDR3 sequence: CASSLLNSPLHF. The CDR3 coding sequence is TGTGCCAGCAGCTTACTTAATTCACCCCTCCACTTT.

This clone occurred a few times. This rearrangement joins TRBV4-2 to TRBJ2-1; D unresolved. The CDR3 is 15 amino acids. The V and J ends lost 1 base and 3 bases respectively, with 10 bases between them. Germline CDR1 LGHNA, CDR2 YNFKEQ. The DNA for the CDR3 is TGTGCCAGCAGCCAAGCTATGAAAAACTACAATGAGCAGTTCTTC. Its protein is CASSQAMKNYNEQFF.

The chain employs TRBV10-2 and TRBJ2-2; TRBD2 might be the D (5 bases). The CDR3 is 13 residues long. The V end was cut by 3 bases, the J end by 6 bases, with 8 bases between. Germline CDR1 reads WSHSY; CDR2 reads SAAADI. The CDR3 sequence is CASSELGAGELFF. The DNA for the CDR3 is TGCGCCAGCAGTGAACTCGGGGCCGGGGAGCTGTTTTTT.

This chain joins TRBV12-3 or TRBV12-4 and TRBJ1-1; no reliable D call. With 6 bases removed from V and 0 bases from J, the gap between germline ends came to 8 bases. This CDR3 comprises 13 residues. CDR3 nucleotide sequence: TGTGCCAGCAGCCCCACAGTGAACACTGAAGCTTTCTTT. As protein: CASSPTVNTEAFF.

V gene TRBV19 combines with J gene TRBJ1-1; D is possibly TRBD1 (5 bases). V gave up 9 bases and J gave up 5 bases, with 16 bases separating them. This CDR3 spans 13 amino acids. Germline V CDR1 and CDR2: LNHDA, SQIVND (reference sequence). The CDR3 bases are TGTGCCAGCAAACAGGTTGGTGGGACTGAAGCTTTCTTT. This translates into CASKQVGGTEAFF.

The sample holds one count of this clone. The rearrangement links TRBV6-5 to TRBJ2-5, with 10 bases fitting TRBD1. The germline V gene encodes CDR1 MNHEY and CDR2 SVGAGI. Trimming removed 6 bases from V and 4 bases from J; junction bases left unmatched: 8. CDR3 length: 15 residues. CDR3 amino acids: CASRRNDRGPETQYF. The CDR3 nucleotides are TGTGCCAGCAGGCGAAACGACAGGGGGCCAGAGACCCAGTACTTC.

The V call is TRBV2, the J call TRBJ2-6; D may be TRBD1 (6 bases). The CDR3 consists of 17 residues. CDR1 SNHLY and CDR2 FYNNEI come from the germline V gene. V lost 8 bases, J lost 0 bases, and 17 bases lay in between. Written as DNA, the CDR3 is TGTGCCAGCCTCGCTGGAGAGGGGGTCTCTGGGGCCAACGTCCTGACTTTC. Protein sequence: CASLAGEGVSGANVLTF.

V gene TRBV19 combines with J gene TRBJ1-1; tentatively, D is TRBD1 (5 bases). V lost 0 bases and J lost 5, with 13 bases in between. CDR1 and CDR2 (germline): LNHDA, SQIVND (reference sequence). The CDR3 sequence is 15 residues long. DNA of the CDR3: TGTGCCAGTAGTATAGAAAACTCAGGGCAGACTGAAGCTTTCTTT. Its protein is CASSIENSGQTEAFF.

The chain employs TRBV3-1 (or the pseudogene TRBV3-2) and TRBJ2-2; 7 bases match TRBD2. The CDR3 runs to 18 residues. Germline V CDR1 and CDR2: LGHDT, YNNKEL (reference sequence). The junction had 17 bases not matched to a gene; V was cut back by 4 bases and J by 6 bases. CDR3 amino acids: CASSLAHSGEGVAGELFF. The CDR3 DNA reads TGTGCCAGCAGCCTCGCTCACAGCGGGGAGGGCGTTGCCGGGGAGCTGTTTTTT.

The chain has TRBV3-1 (or the pseudogene TRBV3-2) and TRBJ1-6; D perhaps matches TRBD1 (6 bases). The CDR3 spans 16 residues. Germline CDR1 LGHDT, CDR2 YNNKEL (reference sequence). Trimming removed 3 bases at V and 9 bases at J, with 18 bases between. CDR3 loop: CASSQGPYRDRSPLHF. As DNA, the CDR3 is TGTGCCAGCAGCCAGGGGCCTTACAGGGATCGTTCACCCCTCCACTTT.

The V and J genes are TRBV3-1 (or the pseudogene TRBV3-2) and TRBJ1-1; no reliable D call. V was trimmed by 6 bases and J by 6 bases, leaving 17 bases between them. This CDR3 comprises 14 residues. Germline-derived CDR1 and CDR2 are LGHDT and YNNKEL (reference sequence). The CDR3 region is CASRRGEGSAEAFF. Written as DNA, the CDR3 is TGTGCCAGCAGACGAGGCGAGGGCTCAGCTGAAGCTTTCTTT.

The chain joins TRBV12-3 or TRBV12-4 to TRBJ1-6, with 7 positions matching TRBD1. V shed 5 bases and J 10 bases; nucleotides not matched to a gene: 5. This CDR3 region has 13 residues. The CDR3 nucleotides are TGTGCCAGCAGTACGACAGGGCGATCACCCCTCCACTTT. It is translated as CASSTTGRSPLHF.

The V and J genes are TRBV6-5 and TRBJ1-2, with D unclear. Trimming took 7 bases from V and 7 from J, leaving 13 bases between them. CDR3 length: 12 amino acids. Germline CDR1 and CDR2: MNHEY and SVGAGI. This chain's CDR3 is CASNGVRIGYTF. The CDR3 DNA follows: TGTGCCAGCAACGGGGTTCGGATTGGCTACACCTTC.

The rearrangement joins TRBV7-9 to TRBJ2-3, with 16 bases fitting TRBD2. Germline CDR1 reads SEHNR; CDR2 reads FQNEAQ (reference sequence). V was pared by 0 bases and J by 5 bases, with 5 bases of the junction left unmatched. The CDR3 consists of 18 residues. As DNA, the CDR3 is TGTGCCAGCAGCTTAGCCGTAGGGACTAGCGGGGGGGAAGATACGCAGTATTTT. Residues: CASSLAVGTSGGEDTQYF.

The sample holds one count of this clone. This rearrangement joins TRBV27 to TRBJ1-5, with 9 bases identical to TRBD1. CDR1 is MNHEY, CDR2 SMNVEV, per germline (reference sequence). The trim removed 5 bases at V and 2 bases at J, leaving 7 bases unmatched. The CDR3 length is 16 residues. CDR3 DNA sequence: TGTGCCAGCAGTCGGGACAGGGAGAGGGGCAATCAGCCCCAGCATTTT. Its translation: CASSRDRERGNQPQHF.

Only one count was recorded for this clone. V and J are TRBV5-4 and TRBJ2-1, with unresolved D. Germline CDR1 is SGHNT and CDR2 is YYREEE (reference sequence). CDR3 length: 13 residues. V lost 0 bases and J lost 5, with 6 bases in between. The CDR3 region has the DNA TGTGCCAGCAGCTTGGACACCCACAATGAGCAGTTCTTC. It specifies CASSLDTHNEQFF.

The genes are TRBV7-6 and TRBJ2-5; 7 positions match TRBD1. The CDR3 runs to 15 residues. CDR1 is SGHVS and CDR2 is FNYEAQ in the germline V gene. The V and J ends lost 1 base and 1 base, in that order; junction bases with no gene match: 3. CDR3 bases: TGTGCCAGCAGCTTAGTGCAGGGGGTCCAAGAGACCCAGTACTTC. It yields the protein CASSLVQGVQETQYF.